This T cell receptor (beta chain) comes out of a study of T cells after yellow fever vaccination. The CDR3 has 13 amino acids. CDR1 is MNHEY, CDR2 SVGEGT, per germline. V dropped 8 bases and J dropped 5 bases, with 16 bases sitting between them. Study-level results: In FACS-sorted repertoires, abundant clonotypes from the bulk population could appear as contaminants. A small proportion of clonotypes was detected in both the CD4 and CD8 compartments. Post-booster repertoires contained most primary-vaccination clones again (roughly 96% CD4, approximately 86% CD8).

TCRdb passed the 5' RACE reads through MiXCR, listing each CDR3 protein once. Among 50,000 to 75,000 distinct CDR3 sequences listed, roughly 6.9% were seen once. This clonotype was counted ten times or more. What it binds is unknown. Sequenced here: CD8+ T cells sorted from PBMCs, sampled on the day of the first yellow fever vaccination. The TCR originated in a man aged 18 to 29 who received the YFV17D yellow fever vaccine. The chain is built from TRBV6-2 or TRBV6-3 and TRBJ2-7; D is unresolved. The CDR3 loop is CASPPRPTDEQYF. Written as DNA, the CDR3 is TGTGCCAGCCCGCCGAGGCCCACCGACGAGCAGTACTTC.